Below, one TCR beta chain is given with its context. Its antigen is unknown. Clones were sequenced by immunoSEQ multiplex PCR, and TCRdb holds only the in-frame ones, with some missing. Among tens of thousands of clones listed, approximately 81% were seen once. Investigators separated out CD4+ T cells once around 11 days of culture had passed. A PCR test confirmed that the person had SARS-CoV-2 infection between March and December 2020. Participants each got two BNT162b2 or mRNA-1273 vaccine doses. Germline V gene lookup returns CDR1 KGHSH and CDR2 LQKENI. Trimming removed 3 bases from V and 2 bases from J; junction bases left unmatched: 11. This CDR3 region has 19 residues. The data were obtained in a study of vaccination effects on CD4 cells after COVID-19.

Sequenced material: CD4+ T cells from PBMCs cultured without peptide, taken after COVID-19 vaccination. The chain combines TRBV18 with TRBJ2-3, with 13 bases lining up with TRBD2. This clonotype originated in a human donor who had a prior SARS-CoV-2 infection. CDR3 bases: TGTGCCAGCTCACCTTCCCGGACTAGCGGGGGTTGGATCACAGATACGCAGTATTTT. Translating it yields CASSPSRTSGGWITDTQYF.